These T cell receptor beta chains were read from a single sample in a study of T cell repertoires in cytomegalovirus infection. TCRdb redid the calling of the reads with MiXCR, one entry per CDR3 protein. The sample comprises 800,000 to 950,000 distinct CDR3 sequences, roughly 33% of which are singletons, and around 12% rests with the top ten. These receptors have no identified antigens. The sample here was cultured CD8+ T cells from PBMCs, taken from culture after CMV antigen stimulation. Receptor source: a human donor in good health (CMV status not recorded). Some clones in this sample may be carry-over from other donors' samples. Each CDR3 is given with its conserved first and last residue. Fields, in order: J gene, clone size, D gene, V gene, CDR3 protein, CDR3 DNA. The D gene is left open where the match is weak. Rows give clone size only sometimes, using once, few, many, or a class for an expanded clone.

j_call: TRBJ2-5
clone_size: NA
d_call: NA
v_call: TRBV15
cdr3_aa: CATSRVPGSWETQYF
cdr3_nt: TGTGCCACCAGCAGAGTCCCAGGGAGTTGGGAGACCCAGTACTTC

j_call: TRBJ2-1
clone_size: few
d_call: NA
v_call: TRBV7-6
cdr3_aa: CASSLESGNEQFF
cdr3_nt: TGTGCTAGCAGCTTAGAGAGCGGCAATGAGCAGTTCTTC

j_call: TRBJ1-2
clone_size: NA
d_call: TRBD1
v_call: TRBV19
cdr3_aa: CASTRQGLYGYTF
cdr3_nt: TGTGCCAGTACTCGACAGGGCCTCTATGGCTACACCTTC

j_call: TRBJ1-1
clone_size: NA
d_call: TRBD1
v_call: TRBV28
cdr3_aa: CASSGRGLDTEAFF
cdr3_nt: TGTGCCAGCAGTGGCAGGGGGCTGGACACTGAAGCTTTCTTT

j_call: TRBJ1-6
clone_size: few
d_call: TRBD1
v_call: TRBV28
cdr3_aa: CASIETGANSPLHF
cdr3_nt: TGTGCCAGCATTGAGACAGGGGCAAATTCACCCCTCCACTTT

j_call: TRBJ1-3
clone_size: few
d_call: NA
v_call: TRBV14
cdr3_aa: CASSHTTGTGNTIYF
cdr3_nt: TGTGCCAGCAGCCATACCACAGGGACTGGAAACACCATATATTTT

j_call: TRBJ2-3
clone_size: few
d_call: NA
v_call: TRBV28
cdr3_aa: CASSLWDSNTDTQYF
cdr3_nt: TGTGCCAGCAGTTTATGGGACTCTAATACAGATACGCAGTATTTT

j_call: TRBJ1-5
clone_size: NA
d_call: TRBD1
v_call: TRBV4-1
cdr3_aa: CASSQAGTGGGQPQHF
cdr3_nt: TGCGCCAGCAGCCAAGCCGGGACAGGGGGGGGTCAGCCCCAGCATTTT

j_call: TRBJ2-1
clone_size: NA
d_call: NA
v_call: TRBV7-9
cdr3_aa: CASSLNGVVYNEQFF
cdr3_nt: TGTGCCAGCAGCTTAAACGGGGTCGTCTACAATGAGCAGTTCTTC

j_call: TRBJ1-1
clone_size: NA
d_call: NA
v_call: TRBV9
cdr3_aa: CASSVNRDNFDTEAFF
cdr3_nt: TGTGCCAGCAGCGTAAACAGGGACAATTTTGACACTGAAGCTTTCTTT

j_call: TRBJ1-1
clone_size: NA
d_call: NA
v_call: TRBV6-6
cdr3_aa: CASSYSNREAFF
cdr3_nt: TGTGCCAGCAGTTATTCCAACAGAGAAGCTTTCTTT

j_call: TRBJ1-2
clone_size: few
d_call: TRBD1
v_call: TRBV6-1
cdr3_aa: CASRITGAAGYTF
cdr3_nt: TGTGCCAGCAGGATCACAGGGGCCGCTGGCTACACCTTC

j_call: TRBJ1-5
clone_size: few
d_call: TRBD1
v_call: TRBV4-1
cdr3_aa: CASSRTDRGLQPQHF
cdr3_nt: TGCGCCAGCAGCCGGACCGACAGGGGGCTGCAGCCCCAGCATTTT

j_call: TRBJ1-1
clone_size: once
d_call: NA
v_call: TRBV12-3/TRBV12-4
cdr3_aa: CVSSITGREAFF
cdr3_nt: TGTGTCAGCAGCATTACAGGGCGGGAAGCTTTCTTT

j_call: TRBJ2-5
clone_size: once
d_call: NA
v_call: TRBV6-8
cdr3_aa: CATLPKRETQYF
cdr3_nt: TGTGCCACCCTACCGAAGAGGGAGACCCAGTACTTC

j_call: TRBJ2-3
clone_size: NA
d_call: NA
v_call: TRBV6-6
cdr3_aa: CASSYITGTDTQYF
cdr3_nt: TGTGCCAGCAGTTACATCACAGGCACAGATACGCAGTATTTT

j_call: TRBJ2-3
clone_size: NA
d_call: NA
v_call: TRBV27
cdr3_aa: CASSPPMGVQYF
cdr3_nt: TGTGCCAGCAGTCCCCCGATGGGGGTGCAGTATTTT

j_call: TRBJ2-3
clone_size: few
d_call: NA
v_call: TRBV12-5
cdr3_aa: CASGNSGTSTDTQYF
cdr3_nt: TGTGCTAGTGGGAATTCCGGGACTAGCACAGATACGCAGTATTTT

j_call: TRBJ2-5
clone_size: few
d_call: TRBD1
v_call: TRBV27
cdr3_aa: CASSDSGTGKGTQYF
cdr3_nt: TGTGCCAGCAGTGACTCCGGGACAGGGAAGGGGACCCAGTACTTC

j_call: TRBJ1-6
clone_size: few
d_call: TRBD1
v_call: TRBV27
cdr3_aa: CASSLSGQGARNSPLHF
cdr3_nt: TGTGCCAGCAGTTTATCCGGACAGGGGGCGAGAAATTCACCCCTCCACTTT

j_call: TRBJ1-2
clone_size: few
d_call: NA
v_call: TRBV15
cdr3_aa: CATSSWGGGYTF
cdr3_nt: TGTGCCACCAGCAGCTGGGGCGGCGGCTACACCTTC

j_call: TRBJ2-1
clone_size: NA
d_call: NA
v_call: TRBV27
cdr3_aa: CASSLGRFGANEQFF
cdr3_nt: TGTGCCAGCAGTTTAGGCAGGTTTGGGGCCAATGAGCAGTTCTTC

j_call: TRBJ2-1
clone_size: few
d_call: NA
v_call: TRBV10-3
cdr3_aa: CAISESNEQFF
cdr3_nt: TGTGCCATCAGTGAATCCAATGAGCAGTTCTTC

j_call: TRBJ2-1
clone_size: many
d_call: NA
v_call: TRBV7-8
cdr3_aa: CASNLPGREQFF
cdr3_nt: TGTGCCAGCAACCTGCCAGGGCGTGAGCAGTTCTTC

j_call: TRBJ2-7
clone_size: NA
d_call: TRBD2
v_call: TRBV4-2
cdr3_aa: CASSQDPLADYEQYF
cdr3_nt: TGTGCCAGCAGCCAAGATCCGCTAGCGGACTACGAGCAGTACTTC

j_call: TRBJ2-2
clone_size: many
d_call: NA
v_call: TRBV5-1
cdr3_aa: CASSWSGELFF
cdr3_nt: TGCGCCAGCAGTTGGAGCGGGGAGCTGTTTTTT

j_call: TRBJ2-2
clone_size: once
d_call: TRBD1
v_call: TRBV6-8
cdr3_aa: CASRTGGGGELFF
cdr3_nt: TGTGCCAGCAGGACAGGGGGGGGCGGGGAGCTGTTTTTT

j_call: TRBJ2-1
clone_size: many
d_call: TRBD2
v_call: TRBV6-2/TRBV6-3
cdr3_aa: CASSSPYLSGGTYNEQFF
cdr3_nt: TGTGCCAGCAGTTCCCCTTACCTGAGCGGGGGAACCTACAATGAGCAGTTCTTC

j_call: TRBJ1-1
clone_size: NA
d_call: NA
v_call: TRBV12-3/TRBV12-4
cdr3_aa: CASSRGRSEAFF
cdr3_nt: TGTGCCAGCAGTAGAGGGAGGTCTGAAGCTTTCTTT

j_call: TRBJ2-3
clone_size: few
d_call: TRBD1
v_call: TRBV12-3/TRBV12-4
cdr3_aa: CASSPTGQGFSDTQYF
cdr3_nt: TGTGCCAGCAGTCCCACGGGACAGGGGTTCTCAGATACGCAGTATTTT

j_call: TRBJ2-5
clone_size: NA
d_call: TRBD1
v_call: TRBV7-9
cdr3_aa: CASSSGQAGAQYF
cdr3_nt: TGTGCCAGCAGCTCAGGACAGGCCGGGGCCCAGTACTTC

j_call: TRBJ2-1
clone_size: many
d_call: TRBD2
v_call: TRBV12-3/TRBV12-4
cdr3_aa: CASSFGLAGGRPPGNEQFF
cdr3_nt: TGTGCCAGCAGTTTTGGACTAGCGGGGGGGCGCCCCCCGGGGAATGAGCAGTTCTTC

j_call: TRBJ2-1
clone_size: NA
d_call: NA
v_call: TRBV2
cdr3_aa: CASSGGEGSSYNEQFF
cdr3_nt: TGTGCCAGCAGTGGGGGTGAGGGAAGCTCCTACAATGAGCAGTTCTTC

j_call: TRBJ1-6
clone_size: NA
d_call: NA
v_call: TRBV19
cdr3_aa: CASSPSVGPSPLHF
cdr3_nt: TGTGCCAGTAGTCCGTCGGTGGGGCCATCACCCCTCCACTTT

j_call: TRBJ1-2
clone_size: many
d_call: TRBD1
v_call: TRBV7-9
cdr3_aa: CASSRDRVNGYTF
cdr3_nt: TGTGCCAGCAGCAGGGACAGGGTGAATGGCTACACCTTC

j_call: TRBJ1-1
clone_size: NA
d_call: NA
v_call: TRBV3-1
cdr3_aa: CASSRGGERVTEAFF
cdr3_nt: TGTGCCAGCAGCCGTGGGGGGGAAAGAGTCACTGAAGCTTTCTTT

j_call: TRBJ1-2
clone_size: NA
d_call: NA
v_call: TRBV9
cdr3_aa: CASSFRGRGYTF
cdr3_nt: TGTGCCAGCAGCTTTCGAGGTCGAGGCTACACCTTC

j_call: TRBJ2-2
clone_size: few
d_call: NA
v_call: TRBV6-5
cdr3_aa: CASSYSDSPGELFF
cdr3_nt: TGTGCCAGCAGTTACTCGGACAGCCCGGGGGAGCTGTTTTTT

j_call: TRBJ1-5
clone_size: NA
d_call: NA
v_call: TRBV6-5
cdr3_aa: CARRDKMMREPQHF
cdr3_nt: TGTGCCAGGCGGGACAAGATGATGCGGGAGCCCCAGCATTTT

j_call: TRBJ2-1
clone_size: few
d_call: NA
v_call: TRBV2
cdr3_aa: CASSFLLLHRDSSYNEQFF
cdr3_nt: TGTGCCAGCAGTTTCCTCCTATTACACCGGGATAGCTCCTACAATGAGCAGTTCTTC